This T cell receptor (beta chain) was profiled in a study of blood T cell repertoires in COVID-19. As for the study in general: Samples of COVID-19 (acute and convalescent) were obtained from the United States, Italy and Spain.

V shed 8 bases and J 4 bases; nucleotides not matched to a gene: 5. The germline V gene has CDR1 SNHLY and CDR2 FYNNEI. The CDR3 is made up of 13 amino acids. Data came from immunoSEQ multiplex PCR; TCRdb stores just in-frame clones and leaves some out. This sample carries over 150,000 clones, roughly 84% of them seen once, and the ten largest clones take 2.5% to 3.5%. The sequenced sample consisted of peripheral blood. The source is a woman aged 55-70 years with acute or convalescent COVID-19. This chain joins TRBV2 and TRBJ2-5; the match to TRBD1 covers 9 bases. Here the CDR3 reads CASFRDRVETQYF. Written as DNA, the CDR3 is TGTGCCAGCTTCCGGGACAGGGTAGAGACCCAGTACTTC.